Each of the 21 T cell receptor beta chains below was sequenced from the same sample in a study of blood T cell repertoires in COVID-19. Measured with immunoSEQ multiplex PCR; TCRdb has only the in-frame clones, and not every one. The sample lists about 120,000 clones, roughly nine tenths occurring once. Material for sequencing was peripheral blood. These receptor sequences come from an older man with active or convalescent COVID-19.

The genes are TRBV28 and TRBJ1-2; no clear D gene. This CDR3 contains 12 residues. V gave up 5 bases and J gave up 4 bases, with 8 bases separating them. Germline V gene sequence: CDR1 MDHEN, CDR2 SYDVKM. The CDR3: CASSLDFYGYTF. The CDR3 DNA follows: TGTGCCAGCAGTCTGGACTTCTATGGCTACACCTTC.

This chain joins TRBV7-2 and TRBJ2-5; the match to TRBD1 covers 10 bases. Per the germline V gene, CDR1 is SGHTA and CDR2 is FQGNSA. With V trimmed by 4 bases and J by 2 bases, 4 bases remained unmatched. This CDR3 has 15 residues. The chain's CDR3 is CASSSDRGEQETQYF. CDR3 nucleotide sequence: TGTGCCAGCAGCTCGGACAGGGGGGAACAAGAGACCCAGTACTTC.

This clone occurred once. The V and J genes are TRBV5-1 and TRBJ1-2; D is undetermined. V lost 0 bases to trimming and J lost 7 bases, with 10 bases between them. CDR3 length equals 13 residues. In germline, CDR1 is SGHRS, CDR2 YFSETQ. The CDR3 DNA follows: TGCGCCAGCAGCTTGGCCGGGGAAGTTGGCTACACCTTC. Its protein product is CASSLAGEVGYTF.

The genes are TRBV7-2 and TRBJ2-7; D perhaps matches TRBD1 (6 bases). The CDR3 is 14 residues long. The germline V and J ends were trimmed by 7 bases and 5 bases, with 18 bases remaining between them. The germline V gene has CDR1 SGHTA and CDR2 FQGNSA. CDR3 region: CASTPGDRTHEQYF. CDR3 in DNA: TGTGCCAGCACCCCTGGCGACAGGACCCACGAGCAGTACTTC.

The genes are TRBV18 and TRBJ2-5; tentative D call: TRBD2 (5 bases). V was trimmed by 5 bases and J by 0 bases, leaving 7 bases between them. The CDR3 contains 13 residues. Germline V gene data show CDR1 as KGHSH and CDR2 as LQKENI. In nucleotides, the CDR3 is TGTGCCAGCTCATCCGGGGACCAAGAGACCCAGTACTTC. Its protein product is CASSSGDQETQYF.

The rearrangement links TRBV5-1 to TRBJ2-7, with a possible D match to TRBD1 (5 bases). Trimming removed 4 bases at V and 6 bases at J, with 26 bases between. The CDR3 is 17 residues long. Germline lookup yields CDR1 SGHRS and CDR2 YFSETQ. The CDR3: CASSVRTPRELVAEQYF. In DNA form, the CDR3 reads TGCGCCAGCAGCGTCAGAACCCCCAGGGAACTGGTTGCCGAGCAGTACTTC. Based on the CDR3 plus reference TRBV5-1 and TRBJ2-7, the full variable domain is KAGVTQTPRYLIKTRGQQVTLSCSPISGHRSVSWYQQTPGQGLQFLFEYFSETQRNKGNFPGRFSGRQFSNSRSEMNVSTLELGDSALYLCASSVRTPRELVAEQYFGPGTRLTVT.

This clone was picked up one time. The chain carries TRBV11-2 and TRBJ2-7; D ambiguous. CDR1 is SGHAT, CDR2 FQNNGV, per germline. There are 12 residues in the CDR3. Trimming took 0 bases from V and 4 from J, leaving 4 bases between them. CDR3 residues: CASSLDPYEQYF. CDR3 bases: TGTGCCAGCAGCTTAGACCCTTACGAGCAGTACTTC.

This chain uses TRBV12-1 with TRBJ2-7; the table gives TRBD2 as D, unverified against the DNA. TRBV12-1 is a known pseudogene. The CDR3 covers 15 residues. The CDR3: CASSFEGLAQREQYF. CDR3 bases: TGTGCCAGCAGCTTTGAGGGACTAGCGCAGCGCGAGCAGTACTTC.

The rearrangement joins TRBV3-1 (or the pseudogene TRBV3-2) to TRBJ1-3, with a tentative D call TRBD1 (5 bases). V was trimmed by 0 bases and J by 0 bases, leaving 12 bases between them. Germline assignment: CDR1 LGHDT and CDR2 YNNKEL (reference sequence). This CDR3 is 17 amino acids long. CDR3 coding DNA: TGTGCCAGCAGCCAAGATGCGGGGGTTAGCTCTGGAAACACCATATATTTT. The encoded protein is CASSQDAGVSSGNTIYF.

The chain combines TRBV19 with TRBJ2-7, with 8 positions matching TRBD1. Germline V gene data show CDR1 as LNHDA and CDR2 as SQIVND (reference sequence). The CDR3 loop spans 13 amino acids. The V segment lost 5 bases and the J segment 6 bases; nucleotides outside the gene matches: 6. Here the CDR3 DNA reads TGTGCCAGTAGTCCGGACAGGGTGGGCGAGCAGTACTTC. Protein product: CASSPDRVGEQYF.

V is TRBV7-8 and J is TRBJ2-7, with no clear D. Trimming removed 3 bases from V and 6 bases from J, with 15 bases in between. Germline V gene data show CDR1 as SGHVS and CDR2 as FQNEAQ. This CDR3 region has 14 residues. The CDR3 DNA follows: TGTGCCAGCAGCTTTTCCCGGATGGGCCTCGAGCAGTACTTC. This translates into CASSFSRMGLEQYF. Full variable domain (outside the CDR3, taken from reference TRBV7-8 and TRBJ2-7): GAGVSQSPRYKVAKRGQDVALRCDPISGHVSLFWYQQALGQGPEFLTYFQNEAQLDKSGLPSDRFFAERPEGSVSTLKIQRTQQEDSAVYLCASSFSRMGLEQYFGPGTRLTVT.

The rearrangement links TRBV28 to TRBJ1-1; 12 bases are a match to TRBD1. The CDR3 loop spans 15 amino acids. CDR1 and CDR2 (germline): MDHEN, SYDVKM. V gave up 6 bases and J gave up 3 bases; unmatched junction bases: 5. The CDR3 sequence: CASRGTGGEDTEAFF. DNA of the CDR3: TGTGCCAGCAGGGGGACAGGGGGCGAGGACACTGAAGCTTTCTTT.

The sample holds one count of this clone. This rearrangement joins TRBV29-1 to TRBJ1-2; 8 nucleotides line up with TRBD1. The CDR3 sequence is 13 residues long. Germline lookup yields CDR1 SQVTM and CDR2 ANQGSEA. V shed 5 bases and J 4 bases; nucleotides not matched to a gene: 6. In DNA form, the CDR3 reads TGCAGCGTTTCCGAGACAGGGGCCTATGGCTACACCTTC. Translated: CSVSETGAYGYTF.

This clone was found once. The gene calls are TRBV7-9 and TRBJ2-3, with a possible D match to TRBD2 (6 bases). Germline loops: CDR1 SEHNR, CDR2 FQNEAQ (reference sequence). The CDR3 has 14 amino acids. V was shortened by 5 bases and J by 0 bases, with 9 bases between the two germline ends. CDR3 DNA sequence: TGTGCCAGCAGCCAGGGACTCAGCACAGATACGCAGTATTTT. Translated, it gives CASSQGLSTDTQYF.

The chain links TRBV19 to TRBJ2-1, with D possibly being TRBD2 (6 bases). V was pared by 3 bases and J by 0 bases, with 6 bases between. This CDR3 is built from 14 residues. Germline V gives CDR1 LNHDA, CDR2 SQIVND (reference sequence). The CDR3 protein is CASSIGGSYNEQFF. CDR3 nucleotides: TGTGCCAGTAGTATCGGGGGCTCCTACAATGAGCAGTTCTTC.

DNA for the CDR3: TGTGCCAGCAGCGGGGACAGGGGAATCACAGATACGCAGTATTTT. Its protein product is CASSGDRGITDTQYF. The chain joins TRBV25-1 to TRBJ2-3; 10 bases are a match to TRBD1. Germline CDR1 is MGHDK and CDR2 is SYGVNS. The CDR3 runs to 15 residues. With 6 bases clipped from V and 2 bases from J, the junction kept 5 bases outside the gene matches.

DNA for the CDR3: TGTGCCAGCAGGCGGGGAGGAATGAATGATGAGCAGTTCTTC. The encoded protein is CASRRGGMNDEQFF. The gene calls are TRBV28 and TRBJ2-1; D possibly corresponds to TRBD2 (6 bases). There are 14 residues in the CDR3. Trimming stripped 6 bases from V and 8 bases from J, with 17 bases between. Germline CDR1 is MDHEN and CDR2 is SYDVKM.

This clone has a single count. The chain combines TRBV7-2 with TRBJ2-3; 8 bases fit TRBD2. V trimming: 3 bases; J trimming: 2 bases; junction bases outside the gene matches: 7. CDR1 is SGHTA and CDR2 is FQGNSA in the germline V gene. The CDR3 has 16 residues. CDR3 residues: CASSFAGGGSTDTQYF. The CDR3, as DNA: TGTGCCAGCAGCTTTGCGGGGGGCGGTTCCACAGATACGCAGTATTTT. The full variable domain, its missing parts supplied by reference TRBV7-2 and TRBJ2-3, is GAGVSQSPSNKVTEKGKDVELRCDPISGHTALYWYRQSLGQGLEFLIYFQGNSAPDKSGLPSDRFSAERTGGSVSTLTIQRTQQEDSAVYLCASSFAGGGSTDTQYFGPGTRLTVL.

This clone has just a few counts. The CDR3 bases are TGTGCCACCTCAGGGGCAACTAATGAAAAACTGTTTTTT. It translates to CATSGATNEKLFF. V is TRBV10-3 and J is TRBJ1-4, with D possibly TRBD1 on 6 matching bases. V dropped 10 bases and J dropped 0 bases, with 9 bases sitting between them. Germline CDR1 and CDR2: ENHRY and SYGVKD. This CDR3 comprises 13 residues.

This chain joins TRBV3-1 (or the pseudogene TRBV3-2) and TRBJ1-1, with D possibly being TRBD1 (5 bases). Germline V gene lookup returns CDR1 LGHDT and CDR2 YNNKEL (reference sequence). This CDR3 comprises 16 residues. Deletions cut 4 bases from V and 1 base from J, with 16 bases between. The CDR3 reads CASSPDRGWSNTEAFF. The DNA of the CDR3 is TGTGCCAGCAGCCCAGATAGGGGTTGGTCGAACACTGAAGCTTTCTTT.

This clone was seen a single time. The chain couples TRBV27 to TRBJ2-7; 7 bases align to TRBD2. The CDR3 length is 11 residues. After removal of 10 bases from V and 3 bases from J, the junction contained 3 bases not matched to a gene. Germline V gives CDR1 MNHEY, CDR2 SMNVEV (reference sequence). CDR3 nucleotides: TGTGCCACTGGGAGGGTCTACGAGCAGTACTTC. It yields the protein CATGRVYEQYF.